These 20 T cell receptor beta chains were all obtained from the same sample, sequenced in a study of blood T cell repertoires in COVID-19. Sequencing was performed with immunoSEQ multiplex PCR; in TCRdb, only in-frame clones are kept and a portion is missing. This sample carries about 200,000 clones, roughly four fifths of them seen once, and the ten largest clones take approximately 7.2%. Sequenced sample: peripheral blood. Source of these receptors: a human donor with acute or convalescent COVID-19. The donor label of this sample is uncertain.

This clone was observed a handful of times. The sample holds other DNA sequences that translate to the same CDR3. This sequence joins TRBV9 and TRBJ2-7; the D gene is possibly TRBD1 (6 bases). CDR1 and CDR2 (germline): SGDLS, YYNGEE. The V end lost 4 bases, the J end lost 1 base, and 12 bases lay between the germline ends. The length of the CDR3 is 14 residues. CDR3 DNA sequence: TGTGCCAGCAGCCCCTCCGGGACATCCTACGAGCAGTACTTC. This encodes CASSPSGTSYEQYF.

The V and J genes are TRBV5-1 and TRBJ2-3, with D perhaps matching TRBD1 (6 bases). The CDR3 covers 15 residues. Germline loops: CDR1 SGHRS, CDR2 YFSETQ. Trimming stripped 0 bases from V and 5 bases from J, with 13 bases between. The CDR3 bases are TGCGCCAGCAGCTTGGGGCAGGGGCCCGTAGATACGCAGTATTTT. Its protein is CASSLGQGPVDTQYF. The complete variable domain, with remaining parts taken from reference TRBV5-1 and TRBJ2-3, reads KAGVTQTPRYLIKTRGQQVTLSCSPISGHRSVSWYQQTPGQGLQFLFEYFSETQRNKGNFPGRFSGRQFSNSRSEMNVSTLELGDSALYLCASSLGQGPVDTQYFGPGTRLTVL.

The rearrangement links TRBV6-2 or TRBV6-3 to TRBJ2-1; tentatively, D is TRBD1 (5 bases). CDR3 length equals 11 residues. V was shortened by 5 bases and J by 9 bases, with 8 bases between the two germline ends. Germline-derived CDR1 and CDR2 are MNHEY and SVGEGT. The CDR3 DNA sequence: TGTGCCAGCAGTCAGGGTGTTGAGCAGTTCTTC. It encodes CASSQGVEQFF.

Regarding this clone: One end of the junction does not line up with germline, which may come from a read error. The rearrangement joins TRBV5-6 to TRBJ1-2; 9 bases match TRBD1. This CDR3 is built from 11 residues. Germline assignment: CDR1 SGHDT and CDR2 YYEEEE. In DNA, the CDR3 is TGTGCCAGCAGCATTACAGGGGGCTTCACCTTC. Translated, it gives CASSITGGFTF.

Here the CDR3 DNA reads TGTGCCAGTAGTATTAACAGGGGCTTTGGCTACACCTTC. It translates to CASSINRGFGYTF. The V call is TRBV19, the J call TRBJ1-2; 7 bases align to TRBD1. CDR3 length: 13 residues. V shed 3 bases and J 7 bases; nucleotides not matched to a gene: 5. Germline CDR1 reads LNHDA; CDR2 reads SQIVND (reference sequence).

This clone showed up just a few times. This chain links TRBV18 with TRBJ1-2; no clear D. Germline loops: CDR1 KGHSH, CDR2 LQKENI. Trimming took 1 base from V and 0 from J, leaving 6 bases between them. CDR3 length equals 14 residues. CDR3 nucleotides: TGTGCCAGCTCACCACAGCTGACTAACTATGGCTACACCTTC. Amino acid sequence: CASSPQLTNYGYTF.

Only a few counts were recorded for this clone. The chain uses TRBV7-9 and TRBJ1-6; no definite D call. Per germline, CDR1 SEHNR and CDR2 FQNEAQ (reference sequence). This CDR3 comprises 14 residues. Trimming stripped 6 bases from V and 10 bases from J, with 16 bases between. CDR3 DNA: TGTGCCAGCAGTCTACAGTCAGCGGGATCACCCCTCCACTTT. It is translated as CASSLQSAGSPLHF.

The chain employs TRBV6-6 and TRBJ1-2, with 11 bases matching TRBD1. Per the germline V gene, CDR1 is MNHNY and CDR2 is SVGAGI (reference sequence). This CDR3 is built from 15 residues. The trim removed 3 bases at V and 7 bases at J, leaving 7 bases unmatched. CDR3 protein: CASSYLGQGAIGYTF. The CDR3 DNA follows: TGTGCCAGCAGTTATCTCGGACAGGGGGCGATTGGCTACACCTTC.

J is TRBJ1-1 and V is TRBV28; D is perhaps TRBD1 (6 bases). Germline lookup yields CDR1 MDHEN and CDR2 SYDVKM. V was clipped by 3 bases and J by 1 base, with 9 bases between them. The CDR3 extends over 14 amino acids. CDR3 residues: CASSLGTPNTEAFF. CDR3 in DNA: TGTGCCAGCAGTTTGGGGACACCGAACACTGAAGCTTTCTTT.

The chain recombines TRBV5-6 with TRBJ1-6; maybe TRBD1 (6 bases). Germline V CDR1 and CDR2: SGHDT, YYEEEE. V lost 0 bases to trimming and J lost 9 bases, with 10 bases between them. This CDR3 contains 14 residues. The CDR3 loop reads CASSLAGAGSPLHF. In DNA form, the CDR3 reads TGTGCCAGCAGCTTGGCAGGGGCCGGTTCACCCCTCCACTTT.

This rearrangement joins TRBV6-5 to TRBJ2-1, with TRBD2 matching over 8 bases. V was pared by 5 bases and J by 9 bases, with 12 bases of the junction left unmatched. CDR1 is MNHEY, CDR2 SVGAGI, per germline. This CDR3 has 15 residues. The CDR3 spells CASSRTSQRRREQFF. The CDR3 DNA reads TGTGCCAGCAGTCGGACTAGCCAACGCCGTCGTGAGCAGTTCTTC.

The chain joins TRBV6-1 to TRBJ2-5; TRBD2 agrees at 14 bases. The germline CDR1 and CDR2 sequences are MNHNS and SASEGT. This CDR3 is built from 17 residues. The V and J ends lost 8 bases and 1 base, in that order; junction bases with no gene match: 9. The CDR3 sequence: CASGGGGLAGVQETQYF. The DNA for the CDR3 is TGTGCCAGCGGTGGAGGGGGACTAGCGGGGGTCCAAGAGACCCAGTACTTC.

The gene calls are TRBV3-1 (or the pseudogene TRBV3-2) and TRBJ1-6, with D possibly matching TRBD1 (6 bases). There are 14 residues in the CDR3. CDR1 is LGHDT and CDR2 is YNNKEL in the germline V gene (reference sequence). V lost 6 bases and J lost 6, with 12 bases in between. DNA of the CDR3: TGTGCCAGCAGATTAGACAGGACTAATTCACCCCTCCACTTT. Translation gives CASRLDRTNSPLHF.

The chain is built from TRBV2 and TRBJ2-7; 7 bases map to TRBD2. Germline V gene data show CDR1 as SNHLY and CDR2 as FYNNEI. J gave up 2 bases and V 6 bases, and 4 bases lay outside the gene matches. CDR3 length: 13 amino acids. The CDR3 is CASRASGAYEQYF. The CDR3 DNA follows: TGTGCCAGCAGGGCTAGCGGAGCCTACGAGCAGTACTTC. Variable domain in full (rest from reference TRBV2 and TRBJ2-7): EPEVTQTPSHQVTQMGQEVILRCVPISNHLYFYWYRQILGQKVEFLVSFYNNEISEKSEIFDDQFSVERPDGSNFTLKIRSTKLEDSAMYFCASRASGAYEQYFGPGTRLTVT.

The chain is built from TRBV4-1 and TRBJ2-7; 8 bases line up with TRBD1. This CDR3 region has 14 residues. Germline CDR1 reads MGHRA; CDR2 reads YSYEKL. Unmatched junction bases numbered 4, after V lost 3 bases and J lost 3 bases. CDR3 residues: CASSHRTGFYEQYF. The CDR3 region has the DNA TGCGCCAGCAGCCACCGGACAGGGTTCTACGAGCAGTACTTC.

The chain couples TRBV9 to TRBJ2-7; no definite D call. The germline V and J ends were trimmed by 5 bases and 0 bases, with 12 bases remaining between them. CDR1 is SGDLS and CDR2 is YYNGEE in the germline V gene. The CDR3 totals 14 residues. The CDR3 nucleotides read TGTGCCAGCAGTCAAGCGTCGAGCTCCTACGAGCAGTACTTC. The encoded protein is CASSQASSSYEQYF.

The gene calls are TRBV7-6 and TRBJ2-7; 10 nucleotides align to TRBD2. Trimming at V came to 1 base and at J to 7 bases, leaving 7 bases not matched to a gene. In germline, CDR1 is SGHVS, CDR2 FNYEAQ. CDR3 length: 15 residues. The CDR3 loop is CASSLVASGREEQYF. The CDR3 DNA reads TGTGCCAGCAGCTTAGTGGCTAGCGGGAGAGAGGAGCAGTACTTC.

The chain joins TRBV3-1 (or the pseudogene TRBV3-2) to TRBJ2-5; D is ambiguous. The germline V and J ends were trimmed by 0 bases and 9 bases, with 11 bases remaining between them. From germline, CDR1 is LGHDT and CDR2 YNNKEL (reference sequence). This CDR3 has 13 residues. The CDR3 here is CASSQEVQIAQYF. CDR3 coding DNA: TGTGCCAGCAGCCAAGAGGTGCAAATAGCCCAGTACTTC.

This chain links TRBV28 with TRBJ1-5; 7 bases match TRBD1. J was trimmed by 5 bases and V by 6 bases; bases with no gene match: 10. Germline V gives CDR1 MDHEN, CDR2 SYDVKM. The length of the CDR3 is 15 residues. The CDR3 sequence is CASRQGGFDHQPQHF. The CDR3 region has the DNA TGTGCCAGCAGGCAAGGGGGCTTCGATCATCAGCCCCAGCATTTT. Filled out from reference TRBV28 and TRBJ1-5, the complete variable domain reads DVKVTQSSRYLVKRTGEKVFLECVQDMDHENMFWYRQDPGLGLRLIYFSYDVKMKEKGDIPEGYSVSREKKERFSLILESASTNQTSMYLCASRQGGFDHQPQHFGDGTRLSIL.

This clone came up once. The J gene is TRBJ1-5, the V gene TRBV18; 8 nucleotides match TRBD1. The trim removed 3 bases at V and 5 bases at J, leaving 3 bases unmatched. Germline CDR1 is KGHSH and CDR2 is LQKENI. The CDR3 has 14 residues. The CDR3: CASSPGTGDQPQHF. The CDR3, as DNA: TGTGCCAGCTCACCCGGGACAGGCGATCAGCCCCAGCATTTT.